This TCR beta chain appears in the sequencing data of a study of blood T cell repertoires in COVID-19. Here immunoSEQ multiplex PCR was the method, and the copy in TCRdb shows in-frame clones only, minus some. The sample includes 180,000 or so clones, approximately 80% of them seen just once. CDR1 and CDR2 (germline): LGHDT, YNNKEL (reference sequence). The CDR3 is made up of 15 amino acids. Trimming pared 3 bases from V and 5 bases from J, leaving 14 bases between. The sequencing sample was made of PBMCs or T cells enriched from blood (not recorded which). The chain employs TRBV3-1 (or the pseudogene TRBV3-2) and TRBJ2-1; D possibly corresponds to TRBD2 (6 bases). This TCR was sampled from a man aged 50 to 59 who had recovered from COVID-19. CDR3 sequence (DNA): TGTGCCAGCAGCCAGGACGGGAGACCAAACAATGAGCAGTTCTTC. Protein product: CASSQDGRPNNEQFF.